One sample yielded the 32 T cell receptor beta chains listed below, sequenced in a study of CD8+ T cells in alopecia areata (dated by TCRdb to 2016 to 2019). Library creation used the immunoSEQ multiplex PCR assay. To provide template for TCR sequencing, every sample had RNA extracted and reverse transcribed into cDNA. Held by TCRdb, this immuneACCESS table contains in-frame sequences only and omits some clones. Under half of the omission traces to an unresolved V gene where checked; the cause of the rest is unknown. The sample yields about 150,000 clones; roughly 62% were counted once. The ten largest clones add up to approximately 6.5% of the sample. Interpreted using the paper, the time point label stands for: baseline before oral tofacitinib. The sequenced sample was CD4+ T cells sorted from blood, obtained at week 0. All receptors derive from a human donor with alopecia areata.

This clone was picked up many times. The rearrangement joins TRBV7-2 to TRBJ1-2; 7 nucleotides align to TRBD1. The junction had 8 bases not matched to a gene; V was cut back by 3 bases and J by 4 bases. This CDR3 comprises 15 residues. CDR1 is SGHTA and CDR2 is FQGNSA in the germline V gene. The CDR3 is CASSFGSGQPYGYTF. CDR3 nucleotide sequence: TGTGCCAGCAGCTTTGGTTCGGGACAGCCCTATGGCTACACCTTC.

The table lists this clone with a few counts. The rearrangement links TRBV23-1 to TRBJ2-3; TRBD1 or TRBD2 may be the D gene (5 bases each). TRBV23-1 is an ORF; its function is uncertain. This CDR3 region has 13 residues. V lost 8 bases and J 4 bases, leaving 13 bases between the germline ends. CDR3 region: CASGGWVADTQYF. The CDR3 nucleotides are TGCGCCAGCGGGGGATGGGTGGCAGATACGCAGTATTTT.

In its sample, this clone was seen once. Additional DNA sequences in this sample encode the identical CDR3. CDR3 nucleotide sequence: TGCAGCGCGAGGGTCTCCTACGAGCAGTACTTC. This translates into CSARVSYEQYF. The chain is built from TRBV29-1 and TRBJ2-7, with a tentative D call TRBD2 (5 bases). This CDR3 is 11 amino acids long. The V and J ends lost 7 bases and 0 bases respectively, with 7 bases between them. Germline CDR1 is SQVTM and CDR2 is ANQGSEA.

The chain employs TRBV30 and TRBJ1-2; no clear D gene. Deletions cut 3 bases from V and 9 bases from J, with 14 bases between. The CDR3 runs 12 residues. The V gene's germline CDR1 is GTSNPN and CDR2 SVGIG (reference sequence). The CDR3 sequence is CAWRLSGRSYTF. CDR3 in DNA: TGTGCCTGGAGGTTATCGGGCCGGAGCTACACCTTC.

The chain has TRBV6-6 and TRBJ2-1; a possible D gene is TRBD2 (5 bases). V was shortened by 1 base and J by 6 bases, with 13 bases between the two germline ends. The germline V gene has CDR1 MNHNY and CDR2 SVGAGI (reference sequence). The CDR3 runs to 15 residues. This CDR3 is CASSYWPSGGNEQFF. CDR3 nucleotides: TGTGCCAGCAGTTACTGGCCTAGTGGAGGCAATGAGCAGTTCTTC.

The chain uses TRBV30 and TRBJ1-1; 7 bases fit TRBD1. Unmatched junction bases numbered 8, after V lost 4 bases and J lost 3 bases. The CDR3 totals 14 residues. Germline V CDR1 and CDR2: GTSNPN, SVGIG (reference sequence). The CDR3 sequence is CAWKVAGGYTEAFF. The CDR3 coding sequence is TGTGCCTGGAAGGTGGCAGGGGGGTACACTGAAGCTTTCTTT. Combining the CDR3 with reference TRBV30 and TRBJ1-1 gives the whole variable domain SQTIHQWPATLVQPVGSPLSLECTVEGTSNPNLYWYRQAAGRGLQLLFYSVGIGQISSEVPQNLSASRPQDRQFILSSKKLLLSDSGFYLCAWKVAGGYTEAFFGQGTRLTVV.

The chain couples TRBV5-1 to TRBJ2-7; 12 bases are shared with TRBD2. Trimming at V came to 4 bases and at J to 1 base, leaving 9 bases not matched to a gene. Germline CDR1 is SGHRS and CDR2 is YFSETQ. The CDR3 totals 17 residues. CDR3 DNA: TGCGCCAGCAGCCTGGGACTAGCGGGTCCCTATTCCTACGAGCAGTACTTC. Translating gives CASSLGLAGPYSYEQYF.

There are a few counts of this clone. DNA of the CDR3: TGTGCCAGCAGCTTAGCTCTCGGGGAGCTGTTTTTT. It codes for CASSLALGELFF. The chain combines TRBV11-2 with TRBJ2-2; the D is unclear. Germline CDR1 reads SGHAT; CDR2 reads FQNNGV. There are 12 residues in the CDR3. The V and J ends lost 1 base and 7 bases respectively, with 4 bases between them.

This clone was seen a handful of times. The chain employs TRBV2 and TRBJ1-2; 7 positions match TRBD1. This CDR3 has 14 amino acids. CDR1 SNHLY and CDR2 FYNNEI come from the germline V gene. The ends lost 4 bases at V and 5 bases at J; junction bases unmatched: 7. The CDR3 nucleotides read TGTGCCAGCAGTGTCCGACAGGGCGATTATGGCTACACCTTC. This gives the protein CASSVRQGDYGYTF.

This clone was recorded a few times. This chain links TRBV29-1 with TRBJ1-3; D remains unclear. Germline V CDR1 and CDR2: SQVTM, ANQGSEA. CDR3 length equals 14 residues. V shed 7 bases and J shed 0 bases, with 13 bases lying between them. The CDR3 spells CSAKAGSSGNTIYF. The CDR3 DNA reads TGCAGCGCCAAGGCGGGGTCCTCTGGAAACACCATATATTTT.

The chain links TRBV30 to TRBJ1-2; D is unclear. Germline V lookup: CDR1 GTSNPN, CDR2 SVGIG (reference sequence). The CDR3 is made up of 12 amino acids. V was clipped by 0 bases and J by 7 bases, with 9 bases between them. The CDR3 here is CAWSVQWVGYTF. The CDR3 DNA reads TGTGCCTGGAGTGTACAGTGGGTTGGCTACACCTTC.

This clone was seen only a few times. This chain joins TRBV7-9 and TRBJ1-1; 7 bases agree with TRBD1. The V segment lost 1 base and the J segment 8 bases; nucleotides outside the gene matches: 7. CDR1 is SEHNR and CDR2 is FQNEAQ in the germline V gene (reference sequence). This CDR3 is 14 amino acids long. The CDR3 spells CASSLEVGRGEAFF. CDR3 coding DNA: TGTGCCAGCAGCTTAGAAGTCGGCAGGGGGGAAGCTTTCTTT.

A few counts support this clone. The rearrangement joins TRBV11-2 to TRBJ2-2, with unresolved D. The germline CDR1 and CDR2 sequences are SGHAT and FQNNGV. Trimming removed 1 base at V and 6 bases at J, with 0 bases between. The CDR3 contains 11 residues. CDR3 bases: TGTGCCAGCAGCTTAGCCGGGGAGCTGTTTTTT. Protein product: CASSLAGELFF.

The chain joins TRBV4-2 to TRBJ2-5; D gene unclear. The germline gives CDR1 LGHNA, CDR2 YNFKEQ. The CDR3 covers 14 residues. Trimming removed 4 bases at V and 1 base at J, with 10 bases between. The CDR3 sequence: CASSPDGIQETQYF. DNA of the CDR3: TGTGCCAGCAGCCCCGACGGAATCCAAGAGACCCAGTACTTC.

The CDR3 DNA follows: TGTGCCAGCAGTCGGAGGCAACCGAACACCGGGGAGCTGTTTTTT. The encoded protein is CASSRRQPNTGELFF. V is TRBV28 and J is TRBJ2-2; D possibly corresponds to TRBD2 (5 bases). Germline CDR1 MDHEN, CDR2 SYDVKM. Trimming removed 5 bases at V and 0 bases at J, with 10 bases between. CDR3 length equals 15 residues.

This clone has only a few counts. V is TRBV29-1 and J is TRBJ2-4; D remains ambiguous. CDR3 length: 14 residues. CDR1 and CDR2 (germline): SQVTM, ANQGSEA. Trimming stripped 4 bases from V and 0 bases from J, with 10 bases between. CDR3 protein: CSVVGQLAKNIQYF. The CDR3 DNA follows: TGCAGCGTTGTAGGGCAACTAGCCAAAAACATTCAGTACTTC.

The gene calls are TRBV29-1 and TRBJ1-4; no firm D call. Germline V gene sequence: CDR1 SQVTM, CDR2 ANQGSEA. The CDR3 extends over 12 amino acids. V lost 4 bases to trimming and J lost 5 bases, with 8 bases between them. The CDR3 coding sequence is TGCAGCGTTGCGATAGGGAATGAAAAACTGTTTTTT. Encoded protein: CSVAIGNEKLFF.

CDR3: CASSGVFGTQYF. CDR3 nucleotide sequence: TGTGCCAGCTCAGGGGTGTTTGGGACCCAGTACTTC. This chain uses TRBV6-6 with TRBJ2-5; TRBD1 might be the D (6 bases). Germline CDR1 MNHNY, CDR2 SVGAGI (reference sequence). The CDR3 sequence is 12 residues long. V shed 8 bases and J shed 7 bases, with 14 bases lying between them.

Comments on this clone: The same CDR3 can be traced to other DNA sequences in this sample. The chain links TRBV29-1 to TRBJ1-1, with a possible D match to TRBD1 (5 bases). The germline V gene has CDR1 SQVTM and CDR2 ANQGSEA. V lost 6 bases to trimming and J lost 0 bases, with 8 bases between them. The CDR3 loop spans 12 amino acids. CDR3 region: CSVGTMNTEAFF. The DNA for the CDR3 is TGCAGCGTAGGGACTATGAACACTGAAGCTTTCTTT.

The V and J genes are TRBV7-9 and TRBJ2-7; D remains unclear. V lost 2 bases and J lost 5, with 10 bases in between. The CDR3 is 13 amino acids. CDR1 is SEHNR, CDR2 FQNEAQ, per germline (reference sequence). The CDR3 loop is CASSLFDGDEQYF. The CDR3 region has the DNA TGTGCCAGCAGCTTATTCGACGGAGACGAGCAGTACTTC.

The chain links TRBV5-1 to TRBJ1-2; unclear D gene. Germline CDR1 reads SGHRS; CDR2 reads YFSETQ. Between the trimmed V and J ends, which lost 4 bases and 0 bases, there was a span of 4 bases. This CDR3 has 12 residues. The CDR3 reads CASSEANYGYTF. CDR3 in DNA: TGCGCCAGCAGCGAGGCTAACTATGGCTACACCTTC.

J is TRBJ2-3 and V is TRBV4-2; D might be TRBD1 (6 bases). With 5 bases removed from V and 2 bases from J, the gap between germline ends came to 17 bases. Germline V gene data show CDR1 as LGHNA and CDR2 as YNFKEQ. This CDR3 has 16 amino acids. The CDR3 loop reads CASSIHHREITDTQYF. For the CDR3, the DNA is TGTGCCAGCAGCATCCACCACAGGGAAATCACAGATACGCAGTATTTT.

The chain couples TRBV6-6 to TRBJ1-3, with a tentative D call TRBD1 (6 bases). Trimming took off 1 base at V and 16 bases at J, with 11 bases between the two ends. The CDR3 is 11 amino acids. Per the germline V gene, CDR1 is MNHNY and CDR2 is SVGAGI (reference sequence). CDR3 residues: CASSYYGQPYF. The CDR3 DNA is TGTGCCAGCAGTTACTACGGACAGCCCTATTTT.

In its sample, this clone was seen a few times. The genes are TRBV7-8 and TRBJ1-2; D unresolved. The CDR3 has 13 amino acids. Looked up from germline, CDR1 is SGHVS and CDR2 is FQNEAQ. V was clipped by 3 bases and J by 8 bases, with 13 bases between them. CDR3: CASSFGESGGYTF. The CDR3 bases are TGTGCCAGCAGCTTTGGGGAGAGCGGAGGCTACACCTTC.

The J gene is TRBJ1-6, the V gene TRBV7-9, with a weak D call TRBD1 (6 bases). CDR3 size: 14 residues. V was clipped by 4 bases and J by 7 bases, with 11 bases between them. Per the germline V gene, CDR1 is SEHNR and CDR2 is FQNEAQ (reference sequence). The CDR3 DNA reads as TGTGCCAGCAGCTCGACAGGTCCCAATTCACCCCTCCACTTT. Translating gives CASSSTGPNSPLHF.

The rearrangement links TRBV27 to TRBJ1-2, with a possible D match to TRBD1 (5 bases). With 6 bases removed from V and 4 bases from J, the gap between germline ends came to 9 bases. This CDR3 has 12 residues. Germline CDR1 MNHEY, CDR2 SMNVEV (reference sequence). The CDR3 nucleotides read TGTGCCAGCAGGACGGGACTCTATGGCTACACCTTC. It encodes CASRTGLYGYTF.

This clone has at least ten counts. The J gene is TRBJ2-6, the V gene TRBV15, with D unclear. Germline lookup yields CDR1 LNHNV and CDR2 YYDKDF (reference sequence). The ends were cut back, 4 bases at V and 0 bases at J, with 7 bases in the middle. This CDR3 region has 15 residues. The CDR3 bases are TGTGCCACCAGCAAGGAGAGCTCTGGGGCCAACGTCCTGACTTTC. Its translation is CATSKESSGANVLTF.

The chain recombines TRBV29-1 with TRBJ1-2, with D tentatively TRBD1 (5 bases). Germline CDR1 is SQVTM and CDR2 is ANQGSEA. V lost 3 bases to trimming and J lost 5 bases, with 10 bases between them. The length of the CDR3 is 12 residues. In DNA form, the CDR3 reads TGCAGCGTTGAGGGGCTCGTTTATGGCTACACCTTC. It yields the protein CSVEGLVYGYTF.

This clone was counted only a few times. The chain has TRBV21-1 and TRBJ2-7; the listed D gene, TRBD2, was not tested against the DNA. TRBV21-1 is a known pseudogene. This CDR3 contains 14 residues. The CDR3 is CASSRFLAGYEQYF. The DNA for the CDR3 is TGTGCCAGCAGCAGGTTCCTAGCGGGATACGAGCAGTACTTC.

This chain links TRBV4-1 with TRBJ2-7; D gene ambiguous. Trimming pared 0 bases from V and 3 bases from J, leaving 18 bases between. CDR1 is MGHRA and CDR2 is YSYEKL in the germline V gene. This CDR3 comprises 17 residues. CDR3 loop: CASSQDWNGRVHYEQYF. Here the CDR3 DNA reads TGCGCCAGCAGCCAAGACTGGAATGGCAGAGTACACTACGAGCAGTACTTC.

For this clone: The likely explanation is a read error, given a far larger clone one base away. The chain uses TRBV9 and TRBJ1-6; 7 nucleotides line up with TRBD1. There are 18 residues in the CDR3. Trimming took 4 bases from V and 0 from J; bases not matched to a gene: 10. Germline V gene sequence: CDR1 SGDLS, CDR2 YYNGEE. The CDR3 DNA is TGTGCCAGCAGCCTATCAGCAGGGGGGAGCTCCTATAATTCACCCCTCCACTTT. Its translation: CASSLSAGGSSYNSPLHF.

The V call is TRBV5-1, the J call TRBJ1-2; D is unclear. Trimming removed 0 bases at V and 6 bases at J, with 6 bases between. CDR1 is SGHRS and CDR2 is YFSETQ in the germline V gene. The CDR3 contains 12 residues. The CDR3 loop reads CASSLGLNGYTF. CDR3 DNA: TGCGCCAGCAGCTTGGGTCTAAATGGCTACACCTTC.